The 4 T cell receptor beta chains listed next were all sequenced from one sample in a study of blood T cells in healthy people across ages. The authors ran a second PCR of about 7 to 12 cycles using a sample-barcoded 5' primer and a J-beta primer mix. TCRdb passed the 5' RACE reads through MiXCR, listing each CDR3 protein once. Found here are around 1,500,000 distinct CDR3 sequences, 42% of them singletons; the top ten hold approximately 7.9%. The sequencing sample was made of blood. These receptors were taken from a woman under 30 in good health.

This clonotype was detected only a few times. V usage is TRBV4-1 and J usage is TRBJ2-2; D is ambiguous. The ends were cut back, 4 bases at V and 0 bases at J, with 12 bases in the middle. There are 16 residues in the CDR3. Germline CDR1 is MGHRA and CDR2 is YSYEKL. DNA of the CDR3: TGCGCCAGCAGCCCGGCAGGCATAACGAACACCGGGGAGCTGTTTTTT. Encoded protein: CASSPAGITNTGELFF.

The rearrangement links TRBV27 to TRBJ2-4; the D gene is possibly TRBD2 (6 bases). The J call may not be correct, given that the DNA end is closer to TRBJ2-5. This CDR3 comprises 18 residues. Looked up from germline, CDR1 is MNHEY and CDR2 is SMNVEV (reference sequence). The CDR3 coding sequence is TGTGCCAGCAGTTTATTCCACGGGAGTGCCCTAGACCAAGAGACCCAGTACTTC. It specifies CASSLFHGSALDQETQYF.

The chain is built from TRBV20-1 and TRBJ1-2, with TRBD1 as a possible D gene (5 bases). The CDR3 is 15 residues long. V lost 2 bases and J lost 0, with 13 bases in between. Germline V lookup: CDR1 DFQATT, CDR2 SNEGSKA (reference sequence). CDR3 nucleotide sequence: TGCAGTGCTAGAACTCAGGGCTCAGCTAACTATGGCTACACCTTC. Encoded protein: CSARTQGSANYGYTF.

This sequence joins TRBV27 and TRBJ2-5; D is undetermined. Per the germline V gene, CDR1 is MNHEY and CDR2 is SMNVEV (reference sequence). The CDR3 has 15 residues. V was clipped by 0 bases and J by 5 bases, with 13 bases between them. CDR3 loop: CASSLSSSRWETQYF. CDR3 DNA sequence: TGTGCCAGCAGTTTATCCTCTTCTAGGTGGGAGACCCAGTACTTC.